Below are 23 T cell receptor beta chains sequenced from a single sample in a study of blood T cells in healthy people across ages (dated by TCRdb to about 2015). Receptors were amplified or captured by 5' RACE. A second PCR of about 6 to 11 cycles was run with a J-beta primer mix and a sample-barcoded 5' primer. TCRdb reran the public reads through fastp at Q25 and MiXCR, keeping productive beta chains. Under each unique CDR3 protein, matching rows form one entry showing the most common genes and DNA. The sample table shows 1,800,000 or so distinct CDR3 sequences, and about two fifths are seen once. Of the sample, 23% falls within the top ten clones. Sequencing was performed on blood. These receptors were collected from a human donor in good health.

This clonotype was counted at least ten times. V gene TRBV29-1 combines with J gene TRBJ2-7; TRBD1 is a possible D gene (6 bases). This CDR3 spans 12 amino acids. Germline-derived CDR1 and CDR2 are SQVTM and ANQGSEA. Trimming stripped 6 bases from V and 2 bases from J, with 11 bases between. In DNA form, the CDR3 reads TGCAGCGTCAGGGACACAACCTACGAGCAGTACTTC. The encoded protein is CSVRDTTYEQYF.

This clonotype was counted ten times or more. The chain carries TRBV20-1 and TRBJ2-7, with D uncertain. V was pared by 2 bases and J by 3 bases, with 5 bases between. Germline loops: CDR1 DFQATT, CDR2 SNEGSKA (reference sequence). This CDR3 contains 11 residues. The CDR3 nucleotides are TGCAGTGCTAGACTTAACTACGAGCAGTACTTC. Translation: CSARLNYEQYF.

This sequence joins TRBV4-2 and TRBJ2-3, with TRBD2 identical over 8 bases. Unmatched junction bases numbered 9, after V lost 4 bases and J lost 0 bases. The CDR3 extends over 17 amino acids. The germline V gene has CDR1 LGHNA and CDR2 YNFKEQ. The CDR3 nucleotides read TGTGCCAGCAGCCCCGCGGGGGGCAAGGCTAGCACAGATACGCAGTATTTT. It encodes CASSPAGGKASTDTQYF.

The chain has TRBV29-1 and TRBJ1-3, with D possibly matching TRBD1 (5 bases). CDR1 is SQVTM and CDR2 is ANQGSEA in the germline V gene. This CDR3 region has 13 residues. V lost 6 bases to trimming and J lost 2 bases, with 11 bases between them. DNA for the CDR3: TGCAGCGTCCTCACGGGGGCTGGAAACACCATATATTTT. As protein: CSVLTGAGNTIYF.

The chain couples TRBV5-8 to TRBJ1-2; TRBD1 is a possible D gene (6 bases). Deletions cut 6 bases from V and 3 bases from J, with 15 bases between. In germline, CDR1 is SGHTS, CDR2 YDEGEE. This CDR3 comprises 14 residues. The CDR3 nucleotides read TGTGCCAGCACCCAAAGAGGGGGATACTATGGCTACACCTTC. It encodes CASTQRGGYYGYTF.

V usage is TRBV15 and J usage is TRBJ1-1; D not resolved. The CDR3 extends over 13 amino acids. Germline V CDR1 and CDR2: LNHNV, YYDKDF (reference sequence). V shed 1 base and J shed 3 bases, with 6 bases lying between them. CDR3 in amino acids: CATSRGLDTEAFF. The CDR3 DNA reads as TGTGCCACCAGCAGAGGACTGGACACTGAAGCTTTCTTT.

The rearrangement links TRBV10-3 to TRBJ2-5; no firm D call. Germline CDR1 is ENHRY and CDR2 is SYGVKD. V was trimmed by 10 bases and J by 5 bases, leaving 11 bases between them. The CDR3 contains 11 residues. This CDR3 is CATQEWETQYF. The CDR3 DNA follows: TGTGCCACTCAGGAATGGGAGACCCAGTACTTC.

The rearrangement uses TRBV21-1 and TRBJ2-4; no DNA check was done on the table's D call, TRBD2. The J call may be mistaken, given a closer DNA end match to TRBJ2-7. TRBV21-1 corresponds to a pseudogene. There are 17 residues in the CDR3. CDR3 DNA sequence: TGTGCCAGCAGCAACTTTCTGGGCCGGGACTGCTATTACGAGCAGTACTTC. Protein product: CASSNFLGRDCYYEQYF.

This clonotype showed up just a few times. CDR3 region: CASSLVASGINYEQYF. The CDR3 bases are TGTGCCAGCAGCTTAGTCGCTAGCGGGATCAACTACGAGCAGTACTTC. The chain recombines TRBV7-2 with TRBJ2-5; TRBD2 matches at 9 bases. Matching the DNA end better, TRBJ2-7 makes the J call doubtful. Germline-derived CDR1 and CDR2 are SGHTA and FQGNSA. The CDR3 is 16 residues long.

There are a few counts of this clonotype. The CDR3 here is CASSREGTSGIQETQYF. The DNA of the CDR3 is TGTGCCAGCAGCCGGGAGGGAACTAGCGGGATCCAAGAGACCCAGTACTTC. The chain recombines TRBV4-2 with TRBJ2-5; TRBD2 matches 10 bases. V was pared by 4 bases and J by 1 base, with 9 bases of the junction left unmatched. Germline CDR1 LGHNA, CDR2 YNFKEQ. This CDR3 contains 17 residues.

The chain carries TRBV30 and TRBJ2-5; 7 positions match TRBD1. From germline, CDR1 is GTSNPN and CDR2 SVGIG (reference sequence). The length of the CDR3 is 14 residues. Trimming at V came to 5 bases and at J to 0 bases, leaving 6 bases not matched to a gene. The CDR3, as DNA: TGTGCCTGGGGACAGGACTTGTACCAAGAGACCCAGTACTTC. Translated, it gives CAWGQDLYQETQYF.

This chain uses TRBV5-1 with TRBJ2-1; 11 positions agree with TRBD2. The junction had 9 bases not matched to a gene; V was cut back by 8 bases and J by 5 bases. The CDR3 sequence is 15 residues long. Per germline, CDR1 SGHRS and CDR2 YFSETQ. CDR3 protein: CASQGSGGANNEQFF. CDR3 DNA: TGCGCCAGTCAGGGTAGCGGGGGGGCTAACAATGAGCAGTTCTTC.

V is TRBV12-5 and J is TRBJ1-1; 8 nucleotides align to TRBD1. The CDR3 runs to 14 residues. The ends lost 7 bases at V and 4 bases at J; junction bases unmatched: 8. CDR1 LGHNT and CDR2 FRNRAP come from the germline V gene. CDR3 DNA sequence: TGTGCTAGTGATCGCCAGGGGGCAAGCACTGAAGCTTTCTTT. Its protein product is CASDRQGASTEAFF.

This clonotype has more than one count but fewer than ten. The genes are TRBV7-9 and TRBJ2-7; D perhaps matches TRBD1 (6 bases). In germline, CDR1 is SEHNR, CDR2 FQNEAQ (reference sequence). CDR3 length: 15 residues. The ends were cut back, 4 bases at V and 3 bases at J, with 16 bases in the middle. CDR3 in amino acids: CASSSIDRTLYEQYF. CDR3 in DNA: TGTGCCAGCAGCTCAATTGACAGGACCCTCTACGAGCAGTACTTC.

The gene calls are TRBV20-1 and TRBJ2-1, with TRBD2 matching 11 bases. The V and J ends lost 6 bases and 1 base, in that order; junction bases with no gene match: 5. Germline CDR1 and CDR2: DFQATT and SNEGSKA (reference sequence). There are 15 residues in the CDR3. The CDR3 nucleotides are TGCAGTGCCCTTAGCGGGGGGGCTTCCTACAATGAGCAGTTCTTC. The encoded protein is CSALSGGASYNEQFF.

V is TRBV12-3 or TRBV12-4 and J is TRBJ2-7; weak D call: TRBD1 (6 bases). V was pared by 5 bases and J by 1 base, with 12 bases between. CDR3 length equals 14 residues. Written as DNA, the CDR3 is TGTGCCAGCAGTACACTTGGACAGTCCTACGAGCAGTACTTC. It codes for CASSTLGQSYEQYF.

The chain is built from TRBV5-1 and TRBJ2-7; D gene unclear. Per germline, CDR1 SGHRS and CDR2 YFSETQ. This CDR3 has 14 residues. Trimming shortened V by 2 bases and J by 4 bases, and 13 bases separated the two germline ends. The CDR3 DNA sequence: TGCGCCAGCAGCTTTGGATTACGGCCTTACGAGCAGTACTTC. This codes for CASSFGLRPYEQYF.

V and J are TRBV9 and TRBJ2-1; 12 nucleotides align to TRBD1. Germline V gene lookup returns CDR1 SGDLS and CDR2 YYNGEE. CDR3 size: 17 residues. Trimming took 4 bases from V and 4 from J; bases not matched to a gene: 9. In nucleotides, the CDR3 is TGTGCCAGCAGCCCAGAGCTGGGACAGGGGGCATACAATGAGCAGTTCTTC. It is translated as CASSPELGQGAYNEQFF.

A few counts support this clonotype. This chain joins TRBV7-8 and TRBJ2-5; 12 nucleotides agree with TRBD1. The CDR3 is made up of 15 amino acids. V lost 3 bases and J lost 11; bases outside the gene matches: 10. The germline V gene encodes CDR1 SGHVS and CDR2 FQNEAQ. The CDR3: CASSFPGQGAWEQYF. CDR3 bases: TGTGCCAGCAGCTTCCCGGGACAGGGGGCATGGGAGCAGTACTTC. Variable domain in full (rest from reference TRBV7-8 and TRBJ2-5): GAGVSQSPRYKVAKRGQDVALRCDPISGHVSLFWYQQALGQGPEFLTYFQNEAQLDKSGLPSDRFFAERPEGSVSTLKIQRTQQEDSAVYLCASSFPGQGAWEQYFGPGTRLLVL.

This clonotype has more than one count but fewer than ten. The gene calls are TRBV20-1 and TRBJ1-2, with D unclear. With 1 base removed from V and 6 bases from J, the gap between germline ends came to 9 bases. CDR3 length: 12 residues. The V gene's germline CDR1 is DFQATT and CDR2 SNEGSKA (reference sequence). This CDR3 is CSARVHTDGYTF. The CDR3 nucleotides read TGCAGTGCTAGAGTCCACACTGATGGCTACACCTTC.

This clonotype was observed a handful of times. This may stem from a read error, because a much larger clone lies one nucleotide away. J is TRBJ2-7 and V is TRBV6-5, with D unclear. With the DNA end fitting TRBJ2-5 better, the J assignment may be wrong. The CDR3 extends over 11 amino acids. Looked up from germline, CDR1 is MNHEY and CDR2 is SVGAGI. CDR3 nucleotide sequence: TGTGCCAGCGGTTATGAAGAGACCCAGTACTTC. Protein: CASGYEETQYF.

CDR3 coding DNA: TGCAGTGCTGAAACCCAGACAGGTTTACTCCTTAATTCACCCCTCCACTTT. Translation gives CSAETQTGLLLNSPLHF. The chain uses TRBV20-1 and TRBJ1-6, with a weak D call TRBD1 (6 bases). Trimming pared 5 bases from V and 6 bases from J, leaving 23 bases between. Looked up from germline, CDR1 is DFQATT and CDR2 is SNEGSKA (reference sequence). The CDR3 is 17 amino acids.

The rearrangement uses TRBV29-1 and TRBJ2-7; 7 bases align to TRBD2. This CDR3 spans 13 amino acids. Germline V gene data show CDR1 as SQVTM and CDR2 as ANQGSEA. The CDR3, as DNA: TGCTGCACTAGCGTGGGGGGTTCTTACGAGCAGTACTTC. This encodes CCTSVGGSYEQYF.